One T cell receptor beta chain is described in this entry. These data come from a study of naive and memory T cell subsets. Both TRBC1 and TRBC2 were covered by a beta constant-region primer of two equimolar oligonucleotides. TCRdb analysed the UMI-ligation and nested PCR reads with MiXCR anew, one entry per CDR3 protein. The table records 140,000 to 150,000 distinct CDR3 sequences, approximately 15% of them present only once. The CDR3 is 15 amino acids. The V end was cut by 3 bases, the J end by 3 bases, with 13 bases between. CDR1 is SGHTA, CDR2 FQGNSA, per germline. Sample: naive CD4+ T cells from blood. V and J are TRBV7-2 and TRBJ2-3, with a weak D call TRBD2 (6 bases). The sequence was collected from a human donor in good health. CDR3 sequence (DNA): TGTGCCAGCAGCTTTAGTATCGGGAGTACAGATACGCAGTATTTT. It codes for CASSFSIGSTDTQYF.